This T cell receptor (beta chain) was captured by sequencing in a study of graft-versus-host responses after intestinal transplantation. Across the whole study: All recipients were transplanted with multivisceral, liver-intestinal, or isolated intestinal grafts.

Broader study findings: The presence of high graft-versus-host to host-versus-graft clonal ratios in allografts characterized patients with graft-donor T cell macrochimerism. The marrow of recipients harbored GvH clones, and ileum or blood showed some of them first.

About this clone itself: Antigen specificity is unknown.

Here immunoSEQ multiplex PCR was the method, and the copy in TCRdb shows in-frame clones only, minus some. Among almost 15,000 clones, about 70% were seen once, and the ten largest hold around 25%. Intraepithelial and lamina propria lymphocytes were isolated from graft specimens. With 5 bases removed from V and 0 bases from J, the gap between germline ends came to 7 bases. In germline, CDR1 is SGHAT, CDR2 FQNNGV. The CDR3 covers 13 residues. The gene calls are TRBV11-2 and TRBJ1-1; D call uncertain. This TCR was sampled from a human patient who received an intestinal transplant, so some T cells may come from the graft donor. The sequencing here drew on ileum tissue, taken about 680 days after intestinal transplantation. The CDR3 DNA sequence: TGTGCCAGCAGCCTTCATTTGAACACTGAAGCTTTCTTT. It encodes CASSLHLNTEAFF.